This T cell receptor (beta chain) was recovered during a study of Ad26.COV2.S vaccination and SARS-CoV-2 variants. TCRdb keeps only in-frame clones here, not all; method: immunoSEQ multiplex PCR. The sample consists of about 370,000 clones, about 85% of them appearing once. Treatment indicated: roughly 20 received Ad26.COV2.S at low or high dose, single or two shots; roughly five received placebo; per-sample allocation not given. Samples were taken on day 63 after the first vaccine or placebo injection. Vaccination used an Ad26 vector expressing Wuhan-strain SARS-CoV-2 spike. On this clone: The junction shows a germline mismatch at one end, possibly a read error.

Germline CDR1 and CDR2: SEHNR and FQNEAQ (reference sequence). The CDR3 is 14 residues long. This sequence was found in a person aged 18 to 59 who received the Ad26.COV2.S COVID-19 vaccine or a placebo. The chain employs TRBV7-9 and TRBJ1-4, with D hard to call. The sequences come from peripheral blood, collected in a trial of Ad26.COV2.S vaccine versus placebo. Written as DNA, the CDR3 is TGTGCCAGCACCTTAAGTATGACTAATGAAAAACTGTTTTTT. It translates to CASTLSMTNEKLFF.